Listed here are 21 T cell receptor beta chains from one sample, sequenced in a study of T cell responses to AZD1222 COVID-19 vaccine. This table comes from immunoSEQ multiplex PCR, and its TCRdb copy is limited to in-frame clones, with some not included. The top ten hold 1.3% of the sample, which has under 110,000 clones, just over 90% seen once. The sample in question was peripheral blood, obtained on day 0 of AZD1222 vaccination. Receptors were obtained from an adult in good health.

J is TRBJ1-2 and V is TRBV7-2; 10 positions agree with TRBD1. CDR1 SGHTA and CDR2 FQGNSA come from the germline V gene. The ends lost 1 base at V and 1 base at J; junction bases unmatched: 3. The CDR3 consists of 16 residues. The CDR3 bases are TGTGCCAGCAGCTTAGGTGGGACAGGGGTTAACTATGGCTACACCTTC. It yields the protein CASSLGGTGVNYGYTF.

The chain recombines TRBV3-1 (or the pseudogene TRBV3-2) with TRBJ2-2; D remains unclear. Germline assignment: CDR1 LGHDT and CDR2 YNNKEL (reference sequence). The V end lost 0 bases, the J end lost 6 bases, and 8 bases lay between the germline ends. The CDR3 has 14 residues. The CDR3 sequence: CASSQEVDPGELFF. CDR3 DNA sequence: TGTGCCAGCAGCCAAGAAGTGGACCCCGGGGAGCTGTTTTTT.

This clone appeared a single time. J is TRBJ2-1 and V is TRBV25-1; TRBD1 aligns across 7 bases. The germline V gene has CDR1 MGHDK and CDR2 SYGVNS. This CDR3 is 13 amino acids long. The V gene end was trimmed by 4 bases and the J gene end by 9 bases; junction bases not matched to a gene: 6. The CDR3 nucleotides read TGTGCCAGCAGTGTAGACAGGGATAGTGAGCAGTTCTTC. As protein: CASSVDRDSEQFF. The full variable domain, with the rest looked up from reference TRBV25-1 and TRBJ2-1, is EADIYQTPRYLVIGTGKKITLECSQTMGHDKMYWYQQDPGMELHLIHYSYGVNSTEKGDLSSESTVSRIRTEHFPLTLESARPSHTSQYLCASSVDRDSEQFFGPGTRLTVL.

This chain uses TRBV30 with TRBJ1-4, with TRBD1 matching 8 bases. The CDR3 contains 13 residues. Trimming removed 1 base from V and 5 bases from J; junction bases left unmatched: 0. CDR1 is GTSNPN and CDR2 is SVGIG in the germline V gene (reference sequence). The CDR3 region is CAWSGQGNEKLFF. CDR3 sequence (DNA): TGTGCCTGGAGTGGACAGGGGAATGAAAAACTGTTTTTT.

This clone has a single count. This sequence joins TRBV28 and TRBJ2-2; 7 nucleotides line up with TRBD1. The CDR3 has 16 amino acids. CDR1 is MDHEN and CDR2 is SYDVKM in the germline V gene. With V trimmed by 7 bases and J by 4 bases, 12 bases remained unmatched. The CDR3 loop is CASTRDRAVGTGELFF. The CDR3, as DNA: TGTGCCAGCACCCGCGACAGGGCAGTAGGCACCGGGGAGCTGTTTTTT.

The rearrangement joins TRBV10-3 to TRBJ1-5; TRBD1 aligns across 8 bases. The germline V gene encodes CDR1 ENHRY and CDR2 SYGVKD. V trimming: 3 bases; J trimming: 6 bases; junction bases outside the gene matches: 7. The CDR3 runs to 15 residues. The CDR3 DNA reads as TGTGCCATCAGTGAAGGAGGACAGGGACGTCAGCCCCAGCATTTT. Translation: CAISEGGQGRQPQHF.

The chain links TRBV30 to TRBJ1-5; D ambiguous. The V end lost 1 base, the J end lost 4 bases, and 8 bases lay between the germline ends. Germline V gene data show CDR1 as GTSNPN and CDR2 as SVGIG (reference sequence). The CDR3 length is 13 residues. The CDR3 region has the DNA TGTGCCTGGAGTGCGCGAGGAAATCAGCCCCAGCATTTT. The encoded protein is CAWSARGNQPQHF.

The rearrangement joins TRBV12-5 to TRBJ2-2; either TRBD1 or TRBD2 may fit D (5 bases each). The V and J ends lost 3 bases and 3 bases respectively, with 11 bases between them. Germline lookup yields CDR1 LGHNT and CDR2 FRNRAP. The CDR3 runs to 15 residues. CDR3 nucleotide sequence: TGTGCTAGTGGTTTCTCGCAGGGAGACACCGGGGAGCTGTTTTTT. This codes for CASGFSQGDTGELFF.

The CDR3 sequence is CASSEALDPYEQYF. The CDR3 DNA is TGTGCCAGCAGTGAAGCGCTTGACCCCTACGAGCAGTACTTC. The chain carries TRBV6-1 and TRBJ2-7; D gene unclear. Germline V gene sequence: CDR1 MNHNS, CDR2 SASEGT. This CDR3 is built from 14 residues. The V and J ends lost 0 bases and 2 bases respectively, with 8 bases between them.

The V gene is TRBV20-1, the J gene TRBJ1-5, with D hard to call. Trimming removed 4 bases from V and 11 bases from J, with 12 bases in between. Germline loops: CDR1 DFQATT, CDR2 SNEGSKA (reference sequence). This CDR3 has 11 residues. CDR3 DNA: TGCAGTGCTACTATTTCCCGGGCCCAGCATTTT. Its protein product is CSATISRAQHF.

This clone was recorded once. This rearrangement joins TRBV4-1 to TRBJ2-3; 8 bases fit TRBD1. Trimming at V came to 3 bases and at J to 3 bases, leaving 8 bases not matched to a gene. Germline loops: CDR1 MGHRA, CDR2 YSYEKL. The CDR3 spans 16 residues. CDR3 in DNA: TGCGCCAGCAGCCACGGGACAGGCCGACGGACAGATACGCAGTATTTT. Translation gives CASSHGTGRRTDTQYF.

The chain recombines TRBV3-1 (or the pseudogene TRBV3-2) with TRBJ2-2, with a tentative D call TRBD1 (6 bases). The germline V gene encodes CDR1 LGHDT and CDR2 YNNKEL (reference sequence). V was cut by 5 bases and J by 6 bases, with 16 bases left in between. The CDR3 length is 15 residues. CDR3 sequence (DNA): TGTGCCAGCAGCTACACAGGGATAGAGGCCGGGGAGCTGTTTTTT. Its protein is CASSYTGIEAGELFF.

The CDR3 loop reads CASSTSGNTEAFF. In DNA form, the CDR3 reads TGTGCCAGCAGTACCAGCGGGAACACTGAAGCTTTCTTT. The rearrangement links TRBV7-9 to TRBJ1-1, with D uncertain. The CDR3 is 13 amino acids. Trimming removed 6 bases from V and 1 base from J, with 9 bases in between. The germline V gene has CDR1 SEHNR and CDR2 FQNEAQ (reference sequence).

This clone has more than one count but fewer than ten. The same CDR3 also results from other DNA sequences found in this sample. This sequence joins TRBV7-8 and TRBJ1-5, with D uncertain. CDR1 is SGHVS and CDR2 is FQNEAQ in the germline V gene. The V and J ends lost 5 bases and 6 bases respectively, with 11 bases between them. This CDR3 contains 13 residues. CDR3 sequence (DNA): TGTGCCAGCAGCCTAACCTCGACTCAGCCCCAGCATTTT. It specifies CASSLTSTQPQHF. Drawing the rest from reference TRBV7-8 and TRBJ1-5, the complete variable domain is GAGVSQSPRYKVAKRGQDVALRCDPISGHVSLFWYQQALGQGPEFLTYFQNEAQLDKSGLPSDRFFAERPEGSVSTLKIQRTQQEDSAVYLCASSLTSTQPQHFGDGTRLSIL.

The V gene is TRBV5-1, the J gene TRBJ2-2; D call uncertain. Trimming shortened V by 1 base and J by 8 bases, and 6 bases separated the two germline ends. The CDR3 has 12 residues. Looked up from germline, CDR1 is SGHRS and CDR2 is YFSETQ. CDR3 in DNA: TGCGCCAGCAGCTTGTTTGGTGGGGAGCTGTTTTTT. Protein product: CASSLFGGELFF.

The V and J genes are TRBV11-2 and TRBJ1-1; 10 bases line up with TRBD1. CDR1 SGHAT and CDR2 FQNNGV come from the germline V gene. This CDR3 spans 15 amino acids. V trimming: 5 bases; J trimming: 0 bases; junction bases outside the gene matches: 3. This chain's CDR3 is CASSRDRGLNTEAFF. CDR3 DNA: TGTGCCAGCAGCAGAGACAGGGGGCTGAACACTGAAGCTTTCTTT. The complete variable domain, with remaining parts taken from reference TRBV11-2 and TRBJ1-1, reads EAGVAQSPRYKIIEKRQSVAFWCNPISGHATLYWYQQILGQGPKLLIQFQNNGVVDDSQLPKDRFSAERLKGVDSTLKIQPAKLEDSAVYLCASSRDRGLNTEAFFGQGTRLTVV.

V usage is TRBV19 and J usage is TRBJ2-3; 7 bases are shared with TRBD1. Germline assignment: CDR1 LNHDA and CDR2 SQIVND (reference sequence). The CDR3 totals 17 residues. V lost 4 bases to trimming and J lost 2 bases; unmatched junction nucleotides: 12. The CDR3 region is CASSKYRGTSITDTQYF. The CDR3 DNA follows: TGTGCCAGTAGTAAGTACAGGGGAACGTCGATCACAGATACGCAGTATTTT.

The V and J genes are TRBV2 and TRBJ1-1; unclear D gene. The ends were cut back, 4 bases at V and 1 base at J, with 10 bases in the middle. The CDR3 loop spans 14 amino acids. Germline loops: CDR1 SNHLY, CDR2 FYNNEI. CDR3 sequence (DNA): TGTGCCAGCAGTGGGCCGGGCGGGAACACTGAAGCTTTCTTT. It encodes CASSGPGGNTEAFF.

V is TRBV28 and J is TRBJ1-2; no reliable D call. Germline V gene sequence: CDR1 MDHEN, CDR2 SYDVKM. V gave up 5 bases and J gave up 1 base, with 5 bases separating them. The CDR3 has 12 amino acids. As DNA, the CDR3 is TGTGCCAGCAGTCTCCTTAACTATGGCTACACCTTC. Translation: CASSLLNYGYTF.

This rearrangement joins TRBV28 to TRBJ1-2, with no clear D. Trimming pared 3 bases from V and 0 bases from J, leaving 11 bases between. CDR1 MDHEN and CDR2 SYDVKM come from the germline V gene. There are 15 residues in the CDR3. Written as DNA, the CDR3 is TGTGCCAGCAGTTTCGCTGGTTGGGCTAACTATGGCTACACCTTC. This codes for CASSFAGWANYGYTF.

This rearrangement joins TRBV7-8 to TRBJ1-1; D is ambiguous. V lost 5 bases and J lost 7, with 8 bases in between. There are 11 residues in the CDR3. CDR1 and CDR2 (germline): SGHVS, FQNEAQ. This chain's CDR3 is CASSQSSEAFF. The CDR3 region has the DNA TGTGCCAGCAGCCAGTCGAGTGAAGCTTTCTTT.